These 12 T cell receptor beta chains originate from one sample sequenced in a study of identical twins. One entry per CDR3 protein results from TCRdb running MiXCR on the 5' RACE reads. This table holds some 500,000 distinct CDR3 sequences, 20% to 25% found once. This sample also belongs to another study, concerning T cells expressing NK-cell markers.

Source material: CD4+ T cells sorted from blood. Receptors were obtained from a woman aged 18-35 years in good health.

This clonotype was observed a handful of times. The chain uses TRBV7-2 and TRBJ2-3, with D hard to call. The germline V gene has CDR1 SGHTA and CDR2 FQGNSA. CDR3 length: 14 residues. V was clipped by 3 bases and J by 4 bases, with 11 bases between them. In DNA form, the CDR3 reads TGTGCCAGCAGCTTCGGGCCAGTTCCAGATACGCAGTATTTT. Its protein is CASSFGPVPDTQYF.

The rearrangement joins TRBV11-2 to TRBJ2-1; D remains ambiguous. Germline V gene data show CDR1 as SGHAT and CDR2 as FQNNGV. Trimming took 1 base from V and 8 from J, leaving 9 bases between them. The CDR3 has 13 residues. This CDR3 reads CASSLGRWDEQFF. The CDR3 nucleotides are TGTGCCAGCAGCTTAGGCAGGTGGGATGAGCAGTTCTTC.

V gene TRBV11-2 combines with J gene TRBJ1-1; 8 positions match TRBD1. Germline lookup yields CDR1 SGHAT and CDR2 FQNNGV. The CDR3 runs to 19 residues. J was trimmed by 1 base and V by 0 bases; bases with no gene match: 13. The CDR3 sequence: CASSLDKTLRQGQNTEAFF. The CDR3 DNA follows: TGTGCCAGCAGCTTAGATAAAACCTTAAGACAGGGGCAGAACACTGAAGCTTTCTTT.

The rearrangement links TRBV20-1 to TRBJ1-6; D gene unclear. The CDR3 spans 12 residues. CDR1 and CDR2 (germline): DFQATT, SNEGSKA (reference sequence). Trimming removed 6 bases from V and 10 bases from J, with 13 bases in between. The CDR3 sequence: CSASRAGSPLHF. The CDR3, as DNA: TGCAGTGCGTCAAGGGCTGGATCACCCCTCCACTTT.

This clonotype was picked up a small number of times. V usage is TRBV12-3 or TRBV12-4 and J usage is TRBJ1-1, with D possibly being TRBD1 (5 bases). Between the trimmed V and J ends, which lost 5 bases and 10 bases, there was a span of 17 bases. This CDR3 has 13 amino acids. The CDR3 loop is CASSPRAPRGAFF. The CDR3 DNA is TGTGCCAGCAGTCCCCGGGCCCCAAGGGGAGCTTTCTTT.

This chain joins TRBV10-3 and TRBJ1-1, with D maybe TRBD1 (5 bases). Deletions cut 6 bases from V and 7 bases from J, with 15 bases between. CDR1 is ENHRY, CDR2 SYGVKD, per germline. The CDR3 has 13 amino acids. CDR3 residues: CAIRDVDSVEAFF. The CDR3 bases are TGTGCCATCAGGGATGTTGACAGCGTTGAAGCTTTCTTT.

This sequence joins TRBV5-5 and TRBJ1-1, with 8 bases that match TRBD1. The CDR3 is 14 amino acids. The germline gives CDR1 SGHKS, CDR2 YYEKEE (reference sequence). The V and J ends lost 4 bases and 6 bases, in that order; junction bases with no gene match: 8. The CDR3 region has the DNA TGTGCCAGCAGCCAGGACAGGGTAAGCGCTGAAGCTTTCTTT. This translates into CASSQDRVSAEAFF.

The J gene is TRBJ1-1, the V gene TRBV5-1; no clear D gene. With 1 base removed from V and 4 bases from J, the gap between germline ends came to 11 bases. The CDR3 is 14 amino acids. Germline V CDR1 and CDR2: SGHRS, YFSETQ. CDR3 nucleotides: TGCGCCAGCAGCTTGTTGGCGGGTGGCACTGAAGCTTTCTTT. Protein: CASSLLAGGTEAFF.

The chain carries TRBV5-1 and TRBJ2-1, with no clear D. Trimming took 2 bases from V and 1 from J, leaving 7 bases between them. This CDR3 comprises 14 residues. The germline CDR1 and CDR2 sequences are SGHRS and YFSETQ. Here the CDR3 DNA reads TGCGCCAGCAGCTTAGCCCAGTCCTACAATGAGCAGTTCTTC. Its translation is CASSLAQSYNEQFF.

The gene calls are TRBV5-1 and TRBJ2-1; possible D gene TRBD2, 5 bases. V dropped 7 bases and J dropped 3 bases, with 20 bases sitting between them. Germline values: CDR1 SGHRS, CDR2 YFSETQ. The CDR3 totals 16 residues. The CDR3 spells CASGSLSGDHYNEQFF. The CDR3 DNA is TGCGCCAGCGGATCACTCAGCGGAGATCACTACAATGAGCAGTTCTTC.

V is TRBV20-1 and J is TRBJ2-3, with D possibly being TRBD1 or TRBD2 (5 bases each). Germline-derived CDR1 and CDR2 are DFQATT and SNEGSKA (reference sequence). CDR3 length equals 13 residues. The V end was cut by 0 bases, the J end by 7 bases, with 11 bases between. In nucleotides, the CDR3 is TGCAGTGCTAGAGATCCGGGGACGAATACGCAGTATTTT. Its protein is CSARDPGTNTQYF.

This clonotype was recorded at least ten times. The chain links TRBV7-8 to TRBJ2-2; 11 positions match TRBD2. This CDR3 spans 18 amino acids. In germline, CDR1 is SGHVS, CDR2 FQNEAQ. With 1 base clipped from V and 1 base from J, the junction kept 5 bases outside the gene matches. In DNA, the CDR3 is TGTGCCAGCAGCTTAGGCCTTGGGACTAGCGGGAACACCGGGGAGCTGTTTTTT. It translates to CASSLGLGTSGNTGELFF.